This T cell receptor (beta chain) emerged from a study of PD-1 blockade in classical Hodgkin lymphoma. Study conclusions and caveats: It was among complete responders that baseline diversity resembled that of newly diagnosed patients. After ASCT, patients who started nivolumab under 1 year later were excluded. Before treatment, TCR diversity in newly diagnosed patients was reportedly lower than in healthy donors.

Every patient experienced relapse after autologous stem cell transplantation, and brentuximab vedotin exposure varied. Patients showed best responses of complete response, partial response or progressive disease. V lost 4 bases and J lost 3; bases outside the gene matches: 8. The CDR3 has 16 amino acids. Germline values: CDR1 MDHEN, CDR2 SYDVKM. Of note for this clone: What it binds is not known.

TCRdb keeps only in-frame clones here, not all; method: immunoSEQ multiplex PCR. The sample carries fewer than 30,000 clones, approximately 82% recorded once. The receptor was derived from a human donor with classical Hodgkin lymphoma. The chain recombines TRBV28 with TRBJ2-1; 8 positions match TRBD2. The specimen was peripheral blood mononuclear cells (PBMCs), collected before the second cycle of nivolumab. In DNA, the CDR3 is TGTGCCAGCAGTTCGACTAGCGAGCTTAACTACAATGAGCAGTTCTTC. This gives the protein CASSSTSELNYNEQFF. Based on the CDR3 plus reference TRBV28 and TRBJ2-1, the full variable domain is DVKVTQSSRYLVKRTGEKVFLECVQDMDHENMFWYRQDPGLGLRLIYFSYDVKMKEKGDIPEGYSVSREKKERFSLILESASTNQTSMYLCASSSTSELNYNEQFFGPGTRLTVL.